The present TCR beta chain was sequenced within a study of cytomegalovirus exposure and HLA in healthy donors. Whole-study findings and limits: Looking again later, the authors saw that most CMV-associated TCR beta chains seemed HLA-restricted. A list of about 160 TCR beta chains associated with cytomegalovirus was given. Testing in vitro showed a few CMV-associated chains specific for CMV antigens. TCR association rates varied by HLA locus in a later analysis, with DRB1 highest and HLA-C lowest.

The CDR3 totals 14 residues. Looked up from germline, CDR1 is SGHVS and CDR2 is FQNEAQ. With V trimmed by 1 base and J by 3 bases, 3 bases remained unmatched. The PCR was carried out with 60 Vbeta primers and 13 Jbeta primers. The repertoire was sequenced with immunoSEQ multiplex PCR; TCRdb's copy has only in-frame clones and lacks some. Its clone listing holds approximately 140,000 clones. Notes on this clone: What it binds is unknown.

Material for sequencing was PBMCs. The clonotype was recovered from a man between 40 and 49 years old in good health and CMV-seronegative. The chain is built from TRBV7-8 and TRBJ2-7; 7 bases are shared with TRBD1. The CDR3 protein is CASSLGGTVYEQYF. CDR3 bases: TGTGCCAGCAGCTTAGGTGGGACAGTCTACGAGCAGTACTTC.